This T cell receptor (beta chain) stems from a study of blood T cells in healthy people across ages. This clonotype showed up just once. There are 15 residues in the CDR3. Germline-derived CDR1 and CDR2 are MNHEY and SVGAGI. Each donor's blood draw was roughly 10 milliliters of peripheral blood. Primed by a sample-barcoded 5' primer and a J-beta primer mix, a second PCR proceeded for roughly 7 to 11 cycles. TCRdb re-called the 5' RACE reads with MiXCR, one entry per CDR3 protein. The sample has roughly 830,000 distinct CDR3 sequences, under 80% seen once. J is TRBJ2-5 and V is TRBV6-5; 9 bases line up with TRBD2. The assigned J gene may be wrong: the sequence end matches TRBJ2-7 better. Sequenced material: blood. This receptor was identified in a man aged 25-40 years in good health. CDR3 residues: CASSYSTLAGYEQYF. The CDR3 nucleotides are TGTGCCAGCAGTTACTCGACCCTAGCGGGGTACGAGCAGTACTTC.